The sequence of this TCR beta chain was determined in a study of cytomegalovirus exposure and HLA in healthy donors. Researchers ran the PCR with 60 Vbeta and 13 Jbeta primers. Profiled with immunoSEQ multiplex PCR; TCRdb holds only in-frame clones, not every one. The repertoire holds approximately 110,000 clones, with 65% to 75% as singletons. V gave up 1 base and J gave up 10 bases; unmatched junction bases: 2. Germline CDR1 MDHEN, CDR2 SYDVKM. CDR3 length equals 13 residues. The chain uses TRBV28 and TRBJ2-1; 9 bases agree with TRBD2. The receptor was isolated from a woman between 45 and 65 years old in good health and CMV-seropositive. What was sequenced was PBMCs. CDR3 amino acids: CASSLYSGGEQFF. DNA of the CDR3: TGTGCCAGCAGTTTATACAGCGGGGGGGAGCAGTTCTTC. Looking up the rest from reference TRBV28 and TRBJ2-1 gives the full variable domain: DVKVTQSSRYLVKRTGEKVFLECVQDMDHENMFWYRQDPGLGLRLIYFSYDVKMKEKGDIPEGYSVSREKKERFSLILESASTNQTSMYLCASSLYSGGEQFFGPGTRLTVL.